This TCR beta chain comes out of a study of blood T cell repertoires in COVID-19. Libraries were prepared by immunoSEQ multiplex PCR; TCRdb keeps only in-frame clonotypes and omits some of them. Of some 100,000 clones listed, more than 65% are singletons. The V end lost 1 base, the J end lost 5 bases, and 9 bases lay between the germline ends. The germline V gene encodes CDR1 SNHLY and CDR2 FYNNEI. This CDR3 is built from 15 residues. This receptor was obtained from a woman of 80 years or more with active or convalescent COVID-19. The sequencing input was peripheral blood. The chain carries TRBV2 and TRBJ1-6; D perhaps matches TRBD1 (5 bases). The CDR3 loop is CASSEEGMDNSPLHF. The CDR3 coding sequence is TGTGCCAGCAGTGAAGAGGGGATGGATAATTCACCCCTCCACTTT. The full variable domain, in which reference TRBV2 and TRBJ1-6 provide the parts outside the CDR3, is EPEVTQTPSHQVTQMGQEVILRCVPISNHLYFYWYRQILGQKVEFLVSFYNNEISEKSEIFDDQFSVERPDGSNFTLKIRSTKLEDSAMYFCASSEEGMDNSPLHFGNGTRLTVT.